Sequencing of this T cell receptor (beta chain) was carried out in a study of beta chain features in type 1 diabetes. Study at large: Patients were similar to healthy donors in age and gender (as well as in cell yields).

Overall study findings and caveats: Among type 1 diabetes patients, VDJ junctions had fewer insertions and more deletions. The study found that naive, central memory and Treg TCRB repertoires appeared more similar in patients than in healthy donors.

cDNA synthesis used the whole RNA isolate, giving expressed TCRB sequences. Repertoires were generated with immunoSEQ multiplex PCR, while TCRdb's copy carries only in-frame clones and drops some. The sample lists about 230,000 clones, around 9.6% seen once, with 0.03% to 0.04% in the top ten. This CDR3 has 14 amino acids. Trimming removed 7 bases from V and 4 bases from J; junction bases left unmatched: 6. Per the germline V gene, CDR1 is SGHRS and CDR2 is YFSETQ. The sample holds a few counts of this clone. Its antigen is not known. The material sequenced was naive CD4+ T cells from blood. This receptor was identified in a young woman in good health. The chain carries TRBV5-1 and TRBJ2-2, with 8 bases fitting TRBD2. As DNA, the CDR3 is TGCGCCAGCCGCATAGCGGGATCCACCGGGGAGCTGTTTTTT. It translates to CASRIAGSTGELFF. Full variable domain (outside the CDR3, taken from reference TRBV5-1 and TRBJ2-2): KAGVTQTPRYLIKTRGQQVTLSCSPISGHRSVSWYQQTPGQGLQFLFEYFSETQRNKGNFPGRFSGRQFSNSRSEMNVSTLELGDSALYLCASRIAGSTGELFFGEGSRLTVL.